The 9 T cell receptor beta chains below all came from one sample that was sequenced in a study of T-cell memory formation after mild COVID-19. MiXCR, applied by TCRdb to the 5' RACE reads, yields one record per CDR3 protein. This table has roughly 240,000 distinct CDR3 sequences, 15% to 20% appearing once. The sample taken for sequencing was PBMCs or a T cell subset sorted from them (not recorded which). The receptors shown here come from a man aged 18 to 30 who had mild COVID-19 (a few samples of this study predate the infection). Cell type and time point are not known.

This chain joins TRBV20-1 and TRBJ2-7; D gene uncertain. The CDR3 totals 14 residues. Trimming removed 0 bases from V and 3 bases from J, with 12 bases in between. Germline V lookup: CDR1 DFQATT, CDR2 SNEGSKA (reference sequence). Written as DNA, the CDR3 is TGCAGTGCTAGAGATAGGCATAGTCTCTACGAGCAGTACTTC. This sequence encodes CSARDRHSLYEQYF.

This clonotype was detected only a few times. The chain uses TRBV11-3 and TRBJ2-3, with D hard to call. The CDR3 consists of 15 residues. Germline lookup yields CDR1 SGHNT and CDR2 YENEEA. V lost 3 bases, J lost 1 base, and 11 bases lay in between. The CDR3 here is CASSFGQDGTDTQYF. CDR3 DNA: TGTGCCAGCAGCTTCGGCCAGGATGGCACAGATACGCAGTATTTT.

This clonotype was observed a few times. J is TRBJ2-3 and V is TRBV4-1; 11 positions agree with TRBD2. This CDR3 contains 15 residues. V lost 3 bases to trimming and J lost 9 bases; unmatched junction nucleotides: 8. Germline V gene data show CDR1 as MGHRA and CDR2 as YSYEKL. CDR3 in DNA: TGCGCCAGCAGCCAGGTAGCGGGGGGGCCATGGACGCAGTATTTT. Its protein product is CASSQVAGGPWTQYF.

This clonotype showed up just a few times. The CDR3 DNA is TGCGCCAGCAGCCCCGGGACAGGGGCCAACACCGGGGAGCTGTTTTTT. Translated, it gives CASSPGTGANTGELFF. The chain combines TRBV4-3 with TRBJ2-2; 10 bases line up with TRBD1. V dropped 4 bases and J dropped 2; count of bases not matched to a gene: 4. The CDR3 loop spans 16 amino acids. Germline V gene lookup returns CDR1 LGHNA and CDR2 YSLEER.

This clonotype was detected a few times. The chain has TRBV12-3 or TRBV12-4 and TRBJ2-1; 7 bases map to TRBD1. V trimming: 5 bases; J trimming: 9 bases; junction bases outside the gene matches: 7. The CDR3 runs to 13 residues. The CDR3 nucleotides are TGTGCCAGCAGTCGACAGGGTTTCGGTGAGCAGTTCTTC. It encodes CASSRQGFGEQFF.

Only a few counts were recorded for this clonotype. The chain recombines TRBV5-1 with TRBJ1-1; 12 bases map to TRBD1. Germline CDR1 and CDR2: SGHRS and YFSETQ. With V trimmed by 4 bases and J by 3 bases, 7 bases remained unmatched. CDR3 size: 16 residues. CDR3: CASSDGTGGMYTEAFF. CDR3 nucleotide sequence: TGCGCCAGCAGCGACGGGACAGGGGGCATGTACACTGAAGCTTTCTTT.

This clonotype appeared a few times. The chain employs TRBV12-3 or TRBV12-4 and TRBJ1-5; TRBD1 might be the D (6 bases). CDR3 length: 18 residues. Trimming stripped 4 bases from V and 1 base from J, with 20 bases between. In DNA form, the CDR3 reads TGTGCCAGCAGTTCCAGGGGTCTCAGTGCGGTGAGCAATCAGCCCCAGCATTTT. Protein: CASSSRGLSAVSNQPQHF.

In its sample, this clonotype was seen a few times. This chain connects TRBV11-2 to TRBJ2-3; 11 bases line up with TRBD2. The germline V gene encodes CDR1 SGHAT and CDR2 FQNNGV. Trimming took 5 bases from V and 2 from J; bases not matched to a gene: 6. The CDR3 is 16 amino acids. The CDR3 sequence: CASSRTSGRLTDTQYF. Here the CDR3 DNA reads TGTGCCAGCAGCCGGACTAGCGGGCGACTCACAGATACGCAGTATTTT.

The rearrangement links TRBV2 to TRBJ2-4; 7 positions match TRBD2. The germline gives CDR1 SNHLY, CDR2 FYNNEI. This CDR3 spans 14 amino acids. V shed 8 bases and J 10 bases; nucleotides not matched to a gene: 14. CDR3 nucleotide sequence: TGTGCCAGCGGTCCCGGGACTACTCCCAGAATTCAGTACTTC. Amino acids: CASGPGTTPRIQYF. Drawing the rest from reference TRBV2 and TRBJ2-4, the complete variable domain is EPEVTQTPSHQVTQMGQEVILRCVPISNHLYFYWYRQILGQKVEFLVSFYNNEISEKSEIFDDQFSVERPDGSNFTLKIRSTKLEDSAMYFCASGPGTTPRIQYFGAGTRLSVL.